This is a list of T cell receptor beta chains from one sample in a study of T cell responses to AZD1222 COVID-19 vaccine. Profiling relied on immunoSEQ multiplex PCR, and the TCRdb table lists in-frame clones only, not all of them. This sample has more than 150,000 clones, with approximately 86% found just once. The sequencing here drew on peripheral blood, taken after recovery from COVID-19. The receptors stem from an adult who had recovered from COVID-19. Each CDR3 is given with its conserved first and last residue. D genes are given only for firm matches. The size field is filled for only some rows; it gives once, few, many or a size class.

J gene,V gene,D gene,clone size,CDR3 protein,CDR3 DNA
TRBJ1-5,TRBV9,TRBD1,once,CASSVGGEGGDPQHF,TGTGCCAGCAGCGTGGGAGGTGAAGGGGGCGACCCCCAGCATTTT
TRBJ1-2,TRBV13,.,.,CASSLLGFQYGYTF,TGTGCCAGCAGCTTACTGGGTTTTCAGTATGGCTACACCTTC
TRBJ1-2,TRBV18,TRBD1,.,CASPSRQGYGYTF,TGTGCCAGCCCCTCCCGACAGGGCTATGGCTACACCTTC
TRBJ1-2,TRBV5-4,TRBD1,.,CASSLGGTGIIYGYTF,TGTGCCAGCAGCTTGGGTGGGACAGGAATTATCTATGGCTACACCTTC
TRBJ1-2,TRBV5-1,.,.,CASSLGGGRTDF,TGCGCCAGCAGCTTGGGAGGCGGGAGGACAGATTTC
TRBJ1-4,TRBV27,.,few,CASSLSPANEKLFF,TGTGCCAGCAGTTTAAGTCCGGCTAATGAAAAACTGTTTTTT
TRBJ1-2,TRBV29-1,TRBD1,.,CSALDREGYTF,TGCAGCGCTCTAGACAGGGAAGGCTACACCTTC
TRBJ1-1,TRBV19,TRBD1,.,CASGPGDRYTEAFF,TGTGCCAGTGGTCCTGGGGACAGGTACACTGAAGCTTTCTTT
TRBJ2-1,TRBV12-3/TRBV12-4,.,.,CASSLWQSEQFF,TGTGCCAGCAGTTTGTGGCAGTCTGAGCAGTTCTTC
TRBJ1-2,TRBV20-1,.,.,CSASNGYTF,TGCAGTGCTAGTAATGGCTACACCTTC
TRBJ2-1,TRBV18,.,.,CASSPTHPGDEQFF,TGTGCCAGCTCACCAACACACCCCGGGGATGAGCAGTTCTTC
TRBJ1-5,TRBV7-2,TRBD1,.,CASSPGTGYYSNQPQHF,TGTGCCAGCAGCCCCGGGACAGGGTATTATAGCAATCAGCCCCAGCATTTT
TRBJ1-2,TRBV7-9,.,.,CASSLEGRPPNYGYTF,TGTGCCAGCAGCTTAGAGGGTCGTCCGCCTAACTATGGCTACACCTTC
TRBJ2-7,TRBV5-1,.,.,CASSSPGRGTYEQYF,TGCGCCAGCAGCTCCCCTGGGCGTGGAACCTACGAGCAGTACTTC